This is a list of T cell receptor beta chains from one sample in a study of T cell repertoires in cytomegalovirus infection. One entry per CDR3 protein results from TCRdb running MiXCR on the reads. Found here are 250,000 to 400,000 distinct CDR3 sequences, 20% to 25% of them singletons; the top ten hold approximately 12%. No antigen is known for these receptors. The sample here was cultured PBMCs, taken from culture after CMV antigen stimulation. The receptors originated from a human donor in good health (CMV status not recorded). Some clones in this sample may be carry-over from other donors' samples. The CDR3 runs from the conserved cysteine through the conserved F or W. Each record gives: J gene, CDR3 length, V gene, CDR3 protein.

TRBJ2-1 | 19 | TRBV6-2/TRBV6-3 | CASSPTVWGGRRSYNEQFF
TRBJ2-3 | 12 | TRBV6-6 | CASSQLAYTQYF
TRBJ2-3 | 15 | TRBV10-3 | CAINRGDDGTDTQYF
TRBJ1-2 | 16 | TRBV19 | CASSPGSDDRPYGYTF
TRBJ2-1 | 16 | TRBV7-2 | CASSLANWDSYNEQFF
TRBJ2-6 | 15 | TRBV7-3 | CASTPGWFGANVLTF
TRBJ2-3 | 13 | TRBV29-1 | CSVVRGNADTQYF
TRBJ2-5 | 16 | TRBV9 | CASSVGNSGSSETQYF
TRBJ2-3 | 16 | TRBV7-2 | CASSPLGGTSTDTQYF
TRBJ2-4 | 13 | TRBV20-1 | CSAPPMGKNIQYF
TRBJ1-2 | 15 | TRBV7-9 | CASSPFGRGSYGYTF
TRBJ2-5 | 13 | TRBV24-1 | CATSDRWAETQYF
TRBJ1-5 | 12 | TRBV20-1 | CSARSGDQPQHF
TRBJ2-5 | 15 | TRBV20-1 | CSASPWTARPETQYF
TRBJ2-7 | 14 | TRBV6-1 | CASSEMAATYEQYF
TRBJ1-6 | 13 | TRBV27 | CASSVTRNSPLHF
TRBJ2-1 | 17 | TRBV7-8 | CASSLPRRGGGYNEQFF
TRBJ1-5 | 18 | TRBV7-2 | CASSVQPTGTALNQPQHF
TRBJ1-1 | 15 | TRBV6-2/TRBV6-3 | CASSYKKGRNTEAFF
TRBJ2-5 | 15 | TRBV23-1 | CASSLGTASQETQYF
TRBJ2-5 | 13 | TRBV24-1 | CATGGEIGETQYF
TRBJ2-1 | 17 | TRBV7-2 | CASSFVSTSGSMHEQFF
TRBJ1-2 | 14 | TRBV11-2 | CASSLSYGRDGYTF
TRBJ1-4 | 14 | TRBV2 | CASRRDTGNEKLFF
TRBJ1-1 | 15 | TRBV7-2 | CASSLVTWGNTEAFF
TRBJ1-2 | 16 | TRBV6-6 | CASSYTFWGGTYGYTF
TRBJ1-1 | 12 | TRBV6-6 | CASSYPRTEAFF
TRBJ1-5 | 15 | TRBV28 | CASSLPQIPNQPQHF
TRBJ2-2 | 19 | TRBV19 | CASSISGVTGRRGTGELFF
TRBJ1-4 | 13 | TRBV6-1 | CASSLERREKLFF
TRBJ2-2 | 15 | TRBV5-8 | CASSWSGQLGGELFF
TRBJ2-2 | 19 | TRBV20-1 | CSARDRTSGRAPNTGELFF
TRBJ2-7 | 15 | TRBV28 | CASSDPSRGAYEQYF
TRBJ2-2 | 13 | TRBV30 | CAWRSQNTGELFF
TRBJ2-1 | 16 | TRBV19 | CAVGLAGGRDYNEQFF
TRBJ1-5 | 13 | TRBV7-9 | CASSLNLDQPQHF
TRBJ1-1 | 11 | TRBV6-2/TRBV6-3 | CADESGTEAFF
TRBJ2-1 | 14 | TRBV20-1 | CSARYSGRGNEQFF
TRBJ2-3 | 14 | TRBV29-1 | CSSSLGQSTDTQYF
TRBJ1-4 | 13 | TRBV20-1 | CSATAGGQEKLFF
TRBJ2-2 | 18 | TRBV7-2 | CASSVPGRTSSSTGELFF
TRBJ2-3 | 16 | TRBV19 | CASSIFRGDGTDTQYF
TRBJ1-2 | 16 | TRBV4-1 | CASSQPRTSGNYGYTF